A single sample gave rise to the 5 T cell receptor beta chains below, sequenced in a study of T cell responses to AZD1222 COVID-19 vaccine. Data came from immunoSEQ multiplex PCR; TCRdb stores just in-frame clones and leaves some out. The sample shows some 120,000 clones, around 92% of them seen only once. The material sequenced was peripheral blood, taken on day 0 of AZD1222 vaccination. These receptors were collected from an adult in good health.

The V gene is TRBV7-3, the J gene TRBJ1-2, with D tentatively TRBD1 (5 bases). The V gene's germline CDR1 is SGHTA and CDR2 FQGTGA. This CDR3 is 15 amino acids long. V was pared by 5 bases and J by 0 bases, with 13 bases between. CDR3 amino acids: CASSPQGVANYGYTF. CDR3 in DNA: TGTGCCAGCAGCCCCCAAGGGGTGGCTAACTATGGCTACACCTTC.

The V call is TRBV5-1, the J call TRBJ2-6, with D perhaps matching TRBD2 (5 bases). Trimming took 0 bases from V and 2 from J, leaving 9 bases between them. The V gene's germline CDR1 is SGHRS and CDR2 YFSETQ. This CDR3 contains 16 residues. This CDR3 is CASSLDTGTGANVLTF. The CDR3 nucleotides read TGCGCCAGCAGCTTGGATACGGGGACTGGGGCCAACGTCCTGACTTTC.

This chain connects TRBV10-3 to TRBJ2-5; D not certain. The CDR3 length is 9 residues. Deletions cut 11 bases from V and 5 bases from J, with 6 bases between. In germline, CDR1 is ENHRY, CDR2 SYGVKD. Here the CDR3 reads CAPEETQYF. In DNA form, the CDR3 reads TGTGCCCCCGAGGAGACCCAGTACTTC.

CDR3 in amino acids: CAWSALRVGTEAFF. The CDR3 bases are TGTGCCTGGAGTGCCCTCAGGGTCGGCACTGAAGCTTTCTTT. The chain has TRBV30 and TRBJ1-1; a weak D match, TRBD1 (5 bases). Trimming shortened V by 1 base and J by 4 bases, and 13 bases separated the two germline ends. Germline V gene lookup returns CDR1 GTSNPN and CDR2 SVGIG (reference sequence). The CDR3 covers 14 residues.

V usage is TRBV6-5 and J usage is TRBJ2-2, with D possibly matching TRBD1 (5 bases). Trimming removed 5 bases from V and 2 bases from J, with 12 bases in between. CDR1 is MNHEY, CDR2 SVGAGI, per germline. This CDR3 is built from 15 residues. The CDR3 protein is CASSILTANTGELFF. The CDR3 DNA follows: TGTGCCAGCAGTATTTTGACAGCCAACACCGGGGAGCTGTTTTTT.